These 29 T cell receptor beta chains originate from one sample sequenced in a study of blood T cell repertoires in COVID-19. Produced via immunoSEQ multiplex PCR; TCRdb's table is partial and in-frame only. The table includes some 100,000 clones, 80% to 90% detected once. Material: PBMCs or T cells enriched from blood (not recorded which). These TCRs come from a woman aged 45 to 65 who had recovered from COVID-19.

Here the CDR3 reads CASSSSTATGGTEAFF. The DNA for the CDR3 is TGTGCCAGCAGTTCCTCAACCGCCACCGGGGGGACTGAAGCTTTCTTT. V usage is TRBV6-5 and J usage is TRBJ1-1; weak D call: TRBD1 (5 bases). CDR3 length equals 16 residues. Trimming shortened V by 4 bases and J by 5 bases, and 20 bases separated the two germline ends. CDR1 MNHEY and CDR2 SVGAGI come from the germline V gene.

The chain employs TRBV7-2 and TRBJ2-3; 10 bases fit TRBD2. The CDR3 length is 15 residues. CDR1 and CDR2 from the germline V gene are SGHTA and FQGNSA. J gave up 7 bases and V 5 bases, and 9 bases lay outside the gene matches. CDR3 sequence reads: CASSPGLAVVYTQYF. The CDR3 nucleotides read TGTGCCAGCAGCCCCGGACTAGCGGTTGTGTATACGCAGTATTTT.

The V and J genes are TRBV5-8 and TRBJ2-7; D not certain. V gave up 0 bases and J gave up 5 bases, with 9 bases separating them. The V gene's germline CDR1 is SGHTS and CDR2 YDEGEE. The CDR3 consists of 13 residues. CDR3 sequence reads: CASSLGMSDEQYF. The CDR3 DNA sequence: TGTGCCAGCAGCTTGGGAATGAGCGACGAGCAGTACTTC.

V and J are TRBV25-1 and TRBJ2-3, with 11 nucleotides matching TRBD2. CDR3 length: 14 residues. J was trimmed by 2 bases and V by 8 bases; bases with no gene match: 3. CDR1 is MGHDK, CDR2 SYGVNS, per germline. The CDR3 DNA reads TGTGCCAGCGGGACTAGCGGTTTCACAGATACGCAGTATTTT. Translation: CASGTSGFTDTQYF.

The V and J genes are TRBV19 and TRBJ2-1, with TRBD2 matching over 7 bases. Germline V CDR1 and CDR2: LNHDA, SQIVND (reference sequence). After removal of 4 bases from V and 3 bases from J, the junction contained 6 bases not matched to a gene. CDR3 size: 15 residues. CDR3 nucleotide sequence: TGTGCCAGTAGTAGGGGCGGGGGTCACTACAATGAGCAGTTCTTC. It yields the protein CASSRGGGHYNEQFF.

The chain combines TRBV15 with TRBJ2-2; TRBD2 agrees at 11 bases. V dropped 1 base and J dropped 2; count of bases not matched to a gene: 9. Looked up from germline, CDR1 is LNHNV and CDR2 is YYDKDF (reference sequence). This CDR3 has 19 residues. Written as DNA, the CDR3 is TGTGCCACCAGCAGAGGCCGGACTAGCGGGTATACAAACACCGGGGAGCTGTTTTTT. It translates to CATSRGRTSGYTNTGELFF.

This chain joins TRBV2 and TRBJ1-6, with 8 positions matching TRBD1. Per the germline V gene, CDR1 is SNHLY and CDR2 is FYNNEI. Trimming removed 6 bases from V and 9 bases from J; junction bases left unmatched: 4. This CDR3 has 13 amino acids. The CDR3 sequence: CASRVGTGSPLHF. The CDR3 region has the DNA TGTGCCAGCAGGGTCGGGACAGGTTCACCCCTCCACTTT.

As DNA, the CDR3 is TGTGCCAGCAGCACAAGCAGGGATGAAGCTTTCTTT. Encoded protein: CASSTSRDEAFF. V usage is TRBV6-5 and J usage is TRBJ1-1, with a weak D call TRBD1 (5 bases). The length of the CDR3 is 12 residues. V was pared by 6 bases and J by 7 bases, with 12 bases between. Per germline, CDR1 MNHEY and CDR2 SVGAGI.

This chain uses TRBV7-9 with TRBJ1-1; D gene uncertain. The CDR3 extends over 15 amino acids. V lost 7 bases and J lost 2, with 17 bases in between. Germline V gives CDR1 SEHNR, CDR2 FQNEAQ (reference sequence). For the CDR3, the DNA is TGTGCCAGCACCCATCCTTCAAACAGAAACACTGAAGCTTTCTTT. Its protein product is CASTHPSNRNTEAFF.

V usage is TRBV9 and J usage is TRBJ2-5, with TRBD1 matching 7 bases. Trimming cost V 0 bases and J 1 base; bases outside gene matches: 3. The CDR3 runs to 15 residues. CDR1 is SGDLS, CDR2 YYNGEE, per germline. The chain's CDR3 is CASSVGWDSQETQYF. The CDR3 DNA reads as TGTGCCAGCAGCGTAGGATGGGACAGCCAAGAGACCCAGTACTTC.

The chain employs TRBV27 and TRBJ1-2, with a weak D call TRBD1 (5 bases). The V gene lost 7 bases and the J gene lost 6 bases, with 18 bases spanning the gap. CDR3 length: 14 residues. CDR1 MNHEY and CDR2 SMNVEV come from the germline V gene (reference sequence). CDR3 sequence (DNA): TGTGCCAGCACCAGACTGGGGGGTAAAGATGGCTACACCTTC. Protein sequence: CASTRLGGKDGYTF.

This clone was seen more than once but under ten times. V and J are TRBV19 and TRBJ2-2; D is perhaps TRBD2 (5 bases). CDR1 is LNHDA, CDR2 SQIVND, per germline (reference sequence). This CDR3 spans 14 amino acids. Trimming took 1 base from V and 6 from J, leaving 9 bases between them. As DNA, the CDR3 is TGTGCCAGTAGTATAGCGGGGTGGGCCGGGGAGCTGTTTTTT. The encoded protein is CASSIAGWAGELFF.

The J gene is TRBJ2-3, the V gene TRBV6-1, with 8 bases matching TRBD2. Per germline, CDR1 MNHNS and CDR2 SASEGT. J gave up 0 bases and V 1 base, and 9 bases lay outside the gene matches. The CDR3 runs 18 residues. The CDR3 loop reads CASSEGGGPSLSTDTQYF. CDR3 sequence (DNA): TGTGCCAGCAGTGAAGGCGGGGGGCCCTCCCTAAGCACAGATACGCAGTATTTT.

This clone was seen only once. This chain connects TRBV2 to TRBJ1-4; 7 nucleotides line up with TRBD1. Germline CDR1 SNHLY, CDR2 FYNNEI. This CDR3 comprises 15 residues. Germline trimming cut 8 bases from V and 0 bases from J; bases unmatched to any gene: 6. CDR3 residues: CASGGQLSTNEKLFF. DNA of the CDR3: TGTGCCAGCGGGGGACAGCTTTCAACTAATGAAAAACTGTTTTTT.

The chain is built from TRBV18 and TRBJ1-1; weak D call: TRBD1 (5 bases). This CDR3 is 14 amino acids long. Germline CDR1 and CDR2: KGHSH and LQKENI. V lost 0 bases and J 10 bases, leaving 15 bases between the germline ends. The CDR3 loop is CASSPPGEGTGAFF. CDR3 coding DNA: TGTGCCAGCTCACCACCGGGGGAGGGAACGGGAGCTTTCTTT.

The gene calls are TRBV2 and TRBJ2-7; D gene ambiguous. The CDR3 is 11 residues long. The germline V gene has CDR1 SNHLY and CDR2 FYNNEI. V gave up 8 bases and J gave up 3 bases, with 8 bases separating them. In nucleotides, the CDR3 is TGTGCCAGCGATGCGTACTACGAGCAGTACTTC. It encodes CASDAYYEQYF.

This clone was picked up a small number of times. The CDR3 sequence: CASSLSGTGSSYEQYF. The CDR3 coding sequence is TGTGCCAGCAGCTTATCCGGGACAGGCAGTTCGTACGAGCAGTACTTC. The J gene is TRBJ2-7, the V gene TRBV7-8, with 8 bases matching TRBD1. The CDR3 runs to 16 residues. V shed 2 bases, J shed 4 bases, and the junction held 10 bases outside the gene matches. Germline CDR1 SGHVS, CDR2 FQNEAQ.

V gene TRBV15 combines with J gene TRBJ1-1; TRBD1 is a possible D gene (6 bases). This CDR3 spans 12 amino acids. Deletions cut 6 bases from V and 6 bases from J, with 11 bases between. CDR1 and CDR2 from the germline V gene are LNHNV and YYDKDF (reference sequence). The CDR3 nucleotides are TGTGCCACCAGTCCGGGACACTCTGAAGCTTTCTTT. This codes for CATSPGHSEAFF.

The J gene is TRBJ1-5, the V gene TRBV30, with D maybe TRBD1 (6 bases). Germline loops: CDR1 GTSNPN, CDR2 SVGIG (reference sequence). V was pared by 7 bases and J by 5 bases, with 18 bases between. The CDR3 spans 14 residues. The CDR3 DNA sequence: TGTGCCTTGGAAGCGGGGGGCAAGGATCAGCCCCAGCATTTT. Its translation is CALEAGGKDQPQHF.

The V call is TRBV18, the J call TRBJ2-2, with a tentative D call TRBD2 (5 bases). This CDR3 is 16 amino acids long. Germline V lookup: CDR1 KGHSH, CDR2 LQKENI. Trimming pared 5 bases from V and 0 bases from J, leaving 13 bases between. The CDR3 region has the DNA TGTGCCAGCTCAAAGGACTCCCCTACGAACACCGGGGAGCTGTTTTTT. Translated, it gives CASSKDSPTNTGELFF. Full variable domain (missing parts from reference TRBV18 and TRBJ2-2): NAGVMQNPRHLVRRRGQEARLRCSPMKGHSHVYWYRQLPEEGLKFMVYLQKENIIDESGMPKERFSAEFPKEGPSILRIQQVVRGDSAAYFCASSKDSPTNTGELFFGEGSRLTVL.

J is TRBJ1-1 and V is TRBV12-2. TRBV12-2 is reported as a pseudogene. The CDR3 extends over 12 amino acids. CDR3: CASRSRWRNAFF. In DNA form, the CDR3 reads TGTGCAAGTCGCTCCCGTTGGAGGAATGCTTTCTTT.

This clone was recorded only once. The same CDR3 is also encoded by other DNA sequences in this sample. The chain is built from TRBV12-3 or TRBV12-4 and TRBJ1-5, with TRBD1 matching 7 bases. This CDR3 is 13 amino acids long. The junction had 4 bases not matched to a gene; V was cut back by 6 bases and J by 5 bases. The CDR3 loop is CASRNDRDQPQHF. CDR3 sequence (DNA): TGTGCCAGCAGGAACGACAGGGATCAGCCCCAGCATTTT.

The V and J genes are TRBV10-3 and TRBJ2-3; D remains unclear. Looked up from germline, CDR1 is ENHRY and CDR2 is SYGVKD. Trimming left V 8 bases short and J 0 bases short, with 9 bases between. The CDR3 length is 13 residues. This chain's CDR3 is CAIGHDSTDTQYF. The DNA for the CDR3 is TGTGCCATCGGCCATGATAGCACAGATACGCAGTATTTT.

The V call is TRBV5-1, the J call TRBJ2-3; 7 bases map to TRBD1. The germline gives CDR1 SGHRS, CDR2 YFSETQ. V lost 4 bases, J lost 2 bases, and 10 bases stayed unmatched. The CDR3 spans 16 residues. DNA for the CDR3: TGCGCCAGCAGCACTCAACCGACAGGGCACACAGATACGCAGTATTTT. As protein: CASSTQPTGHTDTQYF.

V gene TRBV7-6 combines with J gene TRBJ2-1; D perhaps matches TRBD1 (6 bases). This CDR3 is built from 15 residues. The germline V gene encodes CDR1 SGHVS and CDR2 FNYEAQ. Trimming removed 0 bases from V and 1 base from J, with 7 bases in between. CDR3 loop: CASSLAGQSYNEQFF. CDR3 DNA: TGTGCCAGCAGCTTAGCCGGACAGTCCTACAATGAGCAGTTCTTC.

The gene calls are TRBV18 and TRBJ1-1, with a weak D call TRBD1 (5 bases). CDR1 KGHSH and CDR2 LQKENI come from the germline V gene. The CDR3 has 13 residues. V shed 3 bases and J shed 10 bases, with 15 bases lying between them. In DNA form, the CDR3 reads TGTGCCAGCTCACCTACCCCGGGGGAGGCAGCTTTCTTT. This gives the protein CASSPTPGEAAFF.

The rearrangement links TRBV27 to TRBJ1-1; possible D gene TRBD1, 6 bases. V was shortened by 3 bases and J by 5 bases, with 10 bases between the two germline ends. The CDR3 contains 13 residues. CDR1 is MNHEY, CDR2 SMNVEV, per germline (reference sequence). The CDR3 here is CASSFRGGTEAFF. The CDR3 DNA follows: TGTGCCAGCAGTTTCAGGGGTGGAACTGAAGCTTTCTTT.

The chain is built from TRBV29-1 and TRBJ2-1, with D perhaps matching TRBD2 (5 bases). Germline CDR1 reads SQVTM; CDR2 reads ANQGSEA. Trimming shortened V by 4 bases and J by 12 bases, and 13 bases separated the two germline ends. The CDR3 totals 11 residues. CDR3 DNA: TGCAGCGTTGTTTCACTAAGCGGGCAGTTCTTC. Translated, it gives CSVVSLSGQFF.

The chain joins TRBV28 to TRBJ1-4; the D is unclear. The V gene's germline CDR1 is MDHEN and CDR2 SYDVKM. CDR3 length: 12 amino acids. Trimming took 7 bases from V and 8 from J, leaving 11 bases between them. This chain's CDR3 is CASKSPPEKLFF. The CDR3 nucleotides read TGTGCCAGCAAAAGCCCCCCAGAAAAACTGTTTTTT. Full variable domain (outside the CDR3, taken from reference TRBV28 and TRBJ1-4): DVKVTQSSRYLVKRTGEKVFLECVQDMDHENMFWYRQDPGLGLRLIYFSYDVKMKEKGDIPEGYSVSREKKERFSLILESASTNQTSMYLCASKSPPEKLFFGSGTQLSVL.